The rows below give T cell receptor beta chains drawn from one sample of a study of shared clonotypes between healthy human individuals. TCRdb's table, derived via immunoSEQ multiplex PCR, lists solely in-frame clones and lacks some. The sample comprises roughly 1,500,000 clones, 95% to 99% of which are singletons, and roughly 0.42% rests with the top ten. Sequenced material: naive CD4+ T cells sorted from blood. The origin of the receptors is a man aged 30 to 45 in good health. The conserved cysteine and the conserved F or W are not part of the CDR3 here.

TRBJ2-1,TRBV9,ASSPYLAATYNEQF
TRBJ2-7,TRBV27,ASSLSLRTSGKTYEQY
TRBJ2-1,TRBV9,ASSVDGGLSAYNEQF
TRBJ1-2,TRBV4-2,ASSLRGTFYGYT
TRBJ2-7,TRBV30,AWSKIHEQY
TRBJ2-7,TRBV7-2,ASSTGDYEQY
TRBJ1-5,TRBV6-1,ASSEVSNQPQH
TRBJ1-5,TRBV28,ASSLRQGSSNQPQH
TRBJ1-4,TRBV4-1,ASSQDGGQVNEKLF
TRBJ2-7,TRBV30,AGSTPYEQY
TRBJ2-7,TRBV27,ASSFWTGALYEQY
TRBJ2-4,TRBV11-2,ASSLASNIQY
TRBJ1-4,TRBV11-2,ASSLGGQQHEKLF
TRBJ2-1,TRBV5-1,ASSGQQGNEQF
TRBJ2-2,TRBV5-6,ASSLEGLGQGAGELF
TRBJ2-3,TRBV27,ASLPLGATDTQY
TRBJ2-5,TRBV5-4,ASSPGPTPDETQY
TRBJ2-7,TRBV9,ASSYTGTAEQY
TRBJ2-1,TRBV10-3,AISDGSGIGKYNEQF
TRBJ2-7,TRBV28,ASASGLPYEQY
TRBJ2-1,TRBV7-9,ASSWTSNEQF
TRBJ2-3,TRBV2,ASAVESGPTQY
TRBJ2-1,TRBV2,ASGGDSSYNEQF
TRBJ2-7,TRBV11-2,ASNYRGLSYEQY
TRBJ2-2,TRBV9,ASSVGPVLAGELF
TRBJ2-1,TRBV10-1,ASQGGPGEQF
TRBJ2-1,TRBV28,ASSLNREIEQF
TRBJ2-1,TRBV5-1,ASSPRETSEQF
TRBJ2-7,TRBV7-2,ASSAQSGVRYEQY
TRBJ2-7,TRBV28,ASRSGPGEQY
TRBJ2-3,TRBV19,ASSYFGVSTDTQY
TRBJ2-6,TRBV5-1,ASSLVGGGSGANVLT
TRBJ1-1,TRBV19,ASSGGRTEAF
TRBJ2-7,TRBV5-1,ASSLRGPSYEQY
TRBJ2-2,TRBV19,ASSITSGRAANTGELF
TRBJ2-7,TRBV28,ASSLSGDEQY
TRBJ1-4,TRBV28,ASRDWVNEKLF
TRBJ1-1,TRBV9,ASSVGLGTGGTEAF
TRBJ2-7,TRBV4-3,ASSHRTGTSGYYEQY
TRBJ2-7,TRBV5-1,ASSLVRLGGGIYEQY
TRBJ2-3,TRBV2,ASSIRQATDTQY
TRBJ1-1,TRBV7-9,ASRGTGPDTEAF
TRBJ1-2,TRBV9,ASSPHGQGSGYT
TRBJ2-3,TRBV29-1,SVVRATDTQY
TRBJ2-5,TRBV7-9,ASSLVGGPETQY
TRBJ2-5,TRBV18,ASSPRTEETQY
TRBJ2-7,TRBV5-1,ASSLDRSWGEQY
TRBJ2-7,TRBV28,ASSWDRTYEQY
TRBJ2-5,TRBV29-1,SGARTGGSETQY
TRBJ2-3,TRBV19,ASSIAKGFADTQY
TRBJ2-5,TRBV7-8,ASSNPYLGQETQY
TRBJ2-1,TRBV6-1,ASSAGGLKQGLINEQF
TRBJ1-4,TRBV2,ASRQERDGYEKLF
TRBJ2-1,TRBV19,ASSISPRNEQF
TRBJ2-4,TRBV11-2,ASSLSGLAKNIQY
TRBJ2-7,TRBV13,ASSTGLAGAYEQY
TRBJ2-2,TRBV4-1,ASSPRKRDYNTGELF
TRBJ2-1,TRBV6-5,ASSALRDRDHEQF